The source of this T cell receptor (beta chain) is a study of human T cells and chemical hapten exposure. TCRdb recomputed calls from the RACE reads with MiXCR, one row per CDR3 protein. The profile covers roughly 34,000 distinct CDR3 sequences, with over 9% appearing a single time and 25% to 30% taken by the ten largest. Trimming pared 2 bases from V and 4 bases from J, leaving 8 bases between. This CDR3 comprises 13 residues. Time point described: pre-sensitization, week 0. Treatment specified: therapeutic diphenylcyclopropenone sensitization with weekly scalp DPC. Researchers extracted total RNA from unfractionated whole blood. The table lists this clonotype with many counts.

J is TRBJ2-5 and V is TRBV12-3 or TRBV12-4; D is uncertain. The starting material was whole blood, obtained in connection with sensitization to the hapten diphenylcyclopropenone (DPC). The sequence came from a man aged 50-59 years with alopecia areata. Some clones in this sample may be carry-over from other donors' samples. CDR3 protein: CASSLITGETQYF. Here the CDR3 DNA reads TGTGCCAGCAGTTTAATAACGGGAGAGACCCAGTACTTC.